The T cell receptor beta chain under discussion was sequenced for a study of blood T cell repertoires in COVID-19 (dated by TCRdb to 2020 to 2021). The study in broad terms: Samples from collaborators originated in the United States, Italy and Spain and spanned both the acute and convalescent phases of COVID-19. Where available, HLA class I and class II types were taken from metadata supplied by the sample provider and were not determined by assay-based typing. The samples were drawn from the first 160 participants of the ongoing ImmuneRACE study and from some 1,300 subjects provided by 6 global collaborators. Nearly every sample came with metadata listing a de-identified subject ID, COVID-19 status, age in years and sex. The repertoires were made available in a free public database intended to serve as a resource for research on the immune response to SARS-CoV-2. The prospective study material was composed of cDNA or gDNA derived from T cells, B-cell-depleted T cells, or PBMCs. Deeply sampled blood TCRbeta repertoires from subjects exposed to, actively infected with, or recovered from COVID-19 were included in the dataset.

General study outcomes and caveats: How much clinical and demographic metadata was included differed by source and by participant, and the metadata was provided uncurated.

The immunoSEQ Assay, a bias-controlled multiplex PCR, was used to amplify TCRbeta CDR3 regions from genomic DNA. The paper's processing steps were these. The number of nucleated cells in each sample was estimated by amplification of reference gene primers within the assay. To quantify the absolute abundance of each unique TCRbeta CDR3 rearrangement, sequence reads were collapsed and filtered. For each sample, productive Simpson clonality was calculated as the square root of Simpson's diversity index across productive rearrangements. This is the immuneACCESS table as TCRdb keeps it, with only in-frame sequences that have V and J called. A part of the clones is gone; compared with another copy, unresolved V genes explain less than half, and the rest is unexplained. The V and J calls and clone size come from that table; D and trimming were worked out from the DNA. Recorded for this sample are 97,000 or so clones; approximately 80% of them occurred a single time. Less than 5% of the sample comes from the top ten.

This clone was found a few times. Its antigen remains undetermined. No per-base quality is available; no much larger clone lies one base away. V is reduced by 0 bases and J by 3 bases, leaving a spacing of 5 bases between them. Reading the germline V gene gives CDR1 SGHTA and CDR2 FQGTGA. The CDR3 goes from the cysteine to the phenylalanine over 13 residues. This entry keeps only the CDR3 DNA: 39 bases, framed from base 1. Whole blood was collected in K2EDTA tubes by collaborating institutions according to the institutions' own protocols. Collaborator samples were shipped for TCRbeta analysis as frozen whole blood, isolated PBMCs, or DNA extracted from either sample type.

Sequenced material: peripheral blood. This TCR derives from a human donor in a cohort sampled during active COVID-19. The receptor chain draws on TRBV7-3 and TRBJ2-5; 5 matching bases give a weak D call of TRBD2. CDR3 loop: CASSLTGEETQYF. The DNA is as follows: TGTGCCAGCAGCTTAACCGGGGAAGAGACCCAGTACTTC.